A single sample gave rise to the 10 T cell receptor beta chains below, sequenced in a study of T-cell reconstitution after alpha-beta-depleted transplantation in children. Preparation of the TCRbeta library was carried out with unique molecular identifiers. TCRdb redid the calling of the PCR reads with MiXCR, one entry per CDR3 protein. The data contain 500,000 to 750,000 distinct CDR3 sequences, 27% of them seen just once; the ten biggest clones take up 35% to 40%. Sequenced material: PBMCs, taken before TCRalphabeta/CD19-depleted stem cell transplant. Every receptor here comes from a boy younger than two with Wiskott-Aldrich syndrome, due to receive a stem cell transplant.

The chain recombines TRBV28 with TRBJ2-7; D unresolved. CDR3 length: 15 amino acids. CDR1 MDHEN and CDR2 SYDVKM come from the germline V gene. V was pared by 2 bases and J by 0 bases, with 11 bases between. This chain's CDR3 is CASSLGWRHSYEQYF. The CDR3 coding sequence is TGTGCCAGCAGTTTAGGCTGGCGGCACTCCTACGAGCAGTACTTC.

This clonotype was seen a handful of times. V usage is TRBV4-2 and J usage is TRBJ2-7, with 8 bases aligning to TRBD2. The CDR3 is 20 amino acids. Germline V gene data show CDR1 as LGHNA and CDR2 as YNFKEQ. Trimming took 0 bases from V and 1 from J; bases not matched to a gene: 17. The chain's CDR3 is CASSQDPLFSLAGSSYEQYF. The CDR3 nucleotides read TGTGCCAGCAGCCAAGATCCCCTTTTTAGTCTAGCGGGTTCATCCTACGAGCAGTACTTC.

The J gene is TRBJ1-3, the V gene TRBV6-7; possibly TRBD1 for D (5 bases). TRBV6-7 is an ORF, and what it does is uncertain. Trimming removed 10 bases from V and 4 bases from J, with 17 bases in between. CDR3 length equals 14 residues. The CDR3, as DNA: TGTGCCACCAGACAGTCCGAAGTCGGAAACACCATATATTTT. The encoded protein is CATRQSEVGNTIYF.

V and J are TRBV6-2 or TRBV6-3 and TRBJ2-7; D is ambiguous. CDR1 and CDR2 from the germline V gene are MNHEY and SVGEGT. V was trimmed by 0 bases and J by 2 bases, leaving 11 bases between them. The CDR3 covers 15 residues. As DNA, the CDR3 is TGTGCCAGCAGTTACTCCCGACTGGGCCCCTACGAGCAGTACTTC. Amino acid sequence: CASSYSRLGPYEQYF.

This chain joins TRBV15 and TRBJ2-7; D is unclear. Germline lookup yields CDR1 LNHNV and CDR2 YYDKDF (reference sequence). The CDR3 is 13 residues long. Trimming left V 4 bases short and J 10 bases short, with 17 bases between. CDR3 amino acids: CATSTGYSPDQYF. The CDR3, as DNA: TGTGCCACCAGCACGGGTTATTCCCCGGATCAGTACTTC. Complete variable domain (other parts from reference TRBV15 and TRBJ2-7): DAMVIQNPRYQVTQFGKPVTLSCSQTLNHNVMYWYQQKSSQAPKLLFHYYDKDFNNEADTPDNFQSRRPNTSFCFLDIRSPGLGDTAMYLCATSTGYSPDQYFGPGTRLTVT.

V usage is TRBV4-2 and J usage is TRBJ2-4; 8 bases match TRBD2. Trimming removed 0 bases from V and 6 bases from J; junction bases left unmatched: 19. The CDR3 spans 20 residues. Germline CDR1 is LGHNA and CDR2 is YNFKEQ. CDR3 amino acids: CASSQELTVTSVKGLNIQYF. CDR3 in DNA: TGTGCCAGCAGCCAAGAGCTTACTGTGACTAGCGTCAAGGGGTTAAACATTCAGTACTTC.

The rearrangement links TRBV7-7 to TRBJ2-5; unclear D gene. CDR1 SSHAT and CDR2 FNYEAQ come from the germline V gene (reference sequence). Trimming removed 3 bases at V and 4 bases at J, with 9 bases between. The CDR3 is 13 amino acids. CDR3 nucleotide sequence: TGTGCCAGCAGCTTGCATCTTTTAGAGACCCAGTACTTC. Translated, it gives CASSLHLLETQYF.

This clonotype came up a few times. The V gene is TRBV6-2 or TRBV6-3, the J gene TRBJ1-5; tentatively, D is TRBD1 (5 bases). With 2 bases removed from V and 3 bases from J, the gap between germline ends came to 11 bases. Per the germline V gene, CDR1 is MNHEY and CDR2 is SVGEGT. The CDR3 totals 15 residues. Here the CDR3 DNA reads TGTGCCAGCAGTTACAGGGGCCTCCCCAATCAGCCCCAGCATTTT. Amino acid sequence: CASSYRGLPNQPQHF.

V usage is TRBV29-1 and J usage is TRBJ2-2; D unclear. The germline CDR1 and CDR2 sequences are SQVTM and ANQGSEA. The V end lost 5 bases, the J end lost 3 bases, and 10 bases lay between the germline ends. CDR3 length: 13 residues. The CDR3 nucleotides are TGCAGCGTTCGATGGGTCGACACCGGGGAGCTGTTTTTT. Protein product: CSVRWVDTGELFF.

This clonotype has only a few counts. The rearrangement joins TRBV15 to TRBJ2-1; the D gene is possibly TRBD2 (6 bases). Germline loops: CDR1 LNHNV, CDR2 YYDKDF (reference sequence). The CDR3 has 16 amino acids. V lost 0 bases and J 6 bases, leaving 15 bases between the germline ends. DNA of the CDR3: TGTGCCACCAGCAGAGAGGGAGGACCCCGCGTCAATGAGCAGTTCTTC. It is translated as CATSREGGPRVNEQFF.